These T cell receptor beta chains were read from a single sample in a study of blood T cell repertoires in COVID-19. This table comes from immunoSEQ multiplex PCR, and its TCRdb copy is limited to in-frame clones, with some not included. The table lists 200,000 to 250,000 clones, 75% to 90% of them singletons. Material: peripheral blood. The receptors were gathered from a man aged 25 to 40 who had recovered from COVID-19. CDR3s include the opening cysteine and the closing phenylalanine or tryptophan. The order of the fields is V gene, CDR3 length, CDR3 protein.

>TRBV7-2|15
CASSLTDRVGSPLHF
>TRBV5-5|16
CASSLPGGPRTDTQYF
>TRBV7-9|14
CASSLASVNYGYTF
>TRBV11-2|13
CASFWTAGNTIYF
>TRBV9|14
CASSAWTGLRGYTF
>TRBV12-3/TRBV12-4|12
CASGRGLSGYTF
>TRBV19|14
CASSSGSSSYEQYF
>TRBV5-1|15
CASSFGGGRGEKLFF
>TRBV6-5|15
CASSRGTGWDTEAFF
>TRBV3-1/TRBV3-2|16
CASSQDPDRGVGELFF
>TRBV18|15
CASSPPRGSNYGYTF
>TRBV10-3|15
CAISPSSDRGQPQHF
>TRBV7-9|16
CASSSPLQRAYYGYTF
>TRBV7-9|15
CASNQGGTSTDTQYF
>TRBV7-9|18
CASSSIRQGASSYNEQFF
>TRBV5-1|15
CASSLGVTGYQPQHF
>TRBV19|13
CASSMNRNYGYTF
>TRBV6-5|13
CASHWGGNYGYTF
>TRBV10-2|17
CASNSKYDLAAAGELFF
>TRBV7-2|15
CASSTRPGERTEAFF
>TRBV19|19
CASSPRPGTSGGLTDTQYF
>TRBV2|16
CASSERVSGRHNEQFF
>TRBV11-2|14
CASSWTGGSQGYTF